The 20 T cell receptor beta chains listed next were all sequenced from one sample in a study of PD-L1 blockade in urothelial cancer. Sequenced by immunoSEQ multiplex PCR; TCRdb stores in-frame clones only, minus some. The top ten clones hold about 0.92% of a sample with about 100,000 clones, 91% of them seen once. The input for sequencing was PBMCs, taken around atezolizumab (anti-PD-L1) treatment. The receptors shown here come from a woman at least 80 years old with urothelial cancer.

The CDR3 DNA reads as TGTGCCACCAGGAGCGGGCGGAGCTCCTACAATGAGCAGTTCTTC. Translated: CATRSGRSSYNEQFF. The genes are TRBV15 and TRBJ2-1, with a tentative D call TRBD2 (6 bases). The V end lost 6 bases, the J end lost 0 bases, and 12 bases lay between the germline ends. CDR1 LNHNV and CDR2 YYDKDF come from the germline V gene (reference sequence). The CDR3 consists of 15 residues.

J is TRBJ2-2 and V is TRBV5-4, with D maybe TRBD1 (5 bases). The germline V gene has CDR1 SGHNT and CDR2 YYREEE (reference sequence). CDR3 length equals 16 residues. Trimming cost V 1 base and J 2 bases, with 12 bases left between them. CDR3 bases: TGTGCCAGCAGCTTGTGGCAGGGTTTAAACACCGGGGAGCTGTTTTTT. Protein: CASSLWQGLNTGELFF.

This chain connects TRBV2 to TRBJ1-5; no clear D. The germline V and J ends were trimmed by 10 bases and 2 bases, with 18 bases remaining between them. Germline V gives CDR1 SNHLY, CDR2 FYNNEI. The CDR3 totals 15 residues. For the CDR3, the DNA is TGTGCCACAAGAGCTACAGTACATGGCAATCAGCCCCAGCATTTT. Translated: CATRATVHGNQPQHF. The whole variable domain, filled in from reference TRBV2 and TRBJ1-5, reads EPEVTQTPSHQVTQMGQEVILRCVPISNHLYFYWYRQILGQKVEFLVSFYNNEISEKSEIFDDQFSVERPDGSNFTLKIRSTKLEDSAMYFCATRATVHGNQPQHFGDGTRLSIL.

V gene TRBV11-2 combines with J gene TRBJ1-3; TRBD1 matches 10 bases. The CDR3 has 17 residues. CDR1 is SGHAT and CDR2 is FQNNGV in the germline V gene. V shed 2 bases and J 0 bases; nucleotides not matched to a gene: 4. The CDR3 here is CASSLWGTGVSGNTIYF. DNA for the CDR3: TGTGCCAGCAGCTTATGGGGGACAGGGGTCTCTGGAAACACCATATATTTT.

V gene TRBV10-1 combines with J gene TRBJ1-1, with D possibly matching TRBD1 (6 bases). CDR1 is WNHNN, CDR2 SYGVQD, per germline (reference sequence). The CDR3 consists of 14 residues. V dropped 6 bases and J dropped 1 base, with 12 bases sitting between them. CDR3 protein: CASRQGSTNTEAFF. The CDR3 bases are TGCGCCAGCAGACAGGGTAGTACGAACACTGAAGCTTTCTTT.

This clone has only a few counts. The gene calls are TRBV6-1 and TRBJ2-5; 8 nucleotides align to TRBD2. V lost 0 bases and J lost 3; bases outside the gene matches: 6. The CDR3 has 16 amino acids. Germline CDR1 MNHNS, CDR2 SASEGT. CDR3 bases: TGTGCCAGCAGTGAAGCGCTTCCGGGGGGGAAAGAGACCCAGTACTTC. Its protein product is CASSEALPGGKETQYF.

This chain links TRBV6-1 with TRBJ2-7; TRBD1 might be the D (5 bases). Germline assignment: CDR1 MNHNS and CDR2 SASEGT. The CDR3 contains 15 residues. Trimming left V 6 bases short and J 4 bases short, with 19 bases between. CDR3 sequence: CASSPRGTEEYEQYF. The DNA for the CDR3 is TGTGCCAGCAGCCCAAGGGGAACCGAGGAGTACGAGCAGTACTTC.

This chain joins TRBV6-5 and TRBJ1-1; D gene ambiguous. Trimming cost V 7 bases and J 4 bases, with 13 bases left between them. There are 13 residues in the CDR3. Germline CDR1 and CDR2: MNHEY and SVGAGI. The CDR3 spells CASTQEQFTEAFF. In DNA, the CDR3 is TGTGCCAGCACTCAGGAACAGTTCACTGAAGCTTTCTTT.

The CDR3 nucleotides read TGTGCCAGCTCCAAGGGAGGGAGTATGACCTACGAGCAGTACTTC. This codes for CASSKGGSMTYEQYF. V usage is TRBV9 and J usage is TRBJ2-7; 7 bases match TRBD2. Germline-derived CDR1 and CDR2 are SGDLS and YYNGEE. V trimming: 7 bases; J trimming: 2 bases; junction bases outside the gene matches: 12. The CDR3 has 15 residues.

Here the CDR3 DNA reads TGTGCCAGCAGTGGGACAGGCCTAAATGAGCAGTTCTTC. Protein sequence: CASSGTGLNEQFF. The chain employs TRBV2 and TRBJ2-1, with 7 bases fitting TRBD1. CDR1 is SNHLY, CDR2 FYNNEI, per germline. The J segment lost 7 bases and the V segment lost 4 bases, leaving 4 bases of the junction unmatched. The CDR3 loop spans 13 amino acids.

DNA of the CDR3: TGTGCCAGCAGTGAAAGGGACAGGGGTGGCTACACCTTC. Protein product: CASSERDRGGYTF. This chain connects TRBV2 to TRBJ1-2; 10 nucleotides match TRBD1. This CDR3 comprises 13 residues. J was trimmed by 7 bases and V by 2 bases; bases with no gene match: 1. Germline values: CDR1 SNHLY, CDR2 FYNNEI.

The chain links TRBV27 to TRBJ2-3, with 13 nucleotides matching TRBD2. The CDR3 extends over 15 amino acids. The trim removed 3 bases at V and 6 bases at J, leaving 3 bases unmatched. CDR1 MNHEY and CDR2 SMNVEV come from the germline V gene (reference sequence). CDR3 in amino acids: CASSFGLAGADTQYF. In DNA form, the CDR3 reads TGTGCCAGCAGTTTCGGACTAGCGGGAGCCGATACGCAGTATTTT.

CDR3 amino acids: CASSLTGGYETQYF. As DNA, the CDR3 is TGTGCCAGCAGCCTCACAGGGGGCTATGAGACCCAGTACTTC. J is TRBJ2-5 and V is TRBV28, with TRBD1 matching 9 bases. Germline loops: CDR1 MDHEN, CDR2 SYDVKM. J gave up 5 bases and V 6 bases, and 7 bases lay outside the gene matches. The CDR3 loop spans 14 amino acids.

The rearrangement links TRBV5-1 to TRBJ2-7, with no clear D. This CDR3 comprises 14 residues. Trimming took 1 base from V and 2 from J, leaving 10 bases between them. The germline CDR1 and CDR2 sequences are SGHRS and YFSETQ. The CDR3 spells CASSLSEVTYEQYF. As DNA, the CDR3 is TGCGCCAGCAGCTTGAGTGAGGTAACCTACGAGCAGTACTTC.

V usage is TRBV6-1 and J usage is TRBJ1-2; D not certain. The CDR3 runs 12 residues. V was clipped by 6 bases and J by 2 bases, with 7 bases between them. Germline-derived CDR1 and CDR2 are MNHNS and SASEGT. The CDR3 protein is CASRPGNYGYTF. CDR3 sequence (DNA): TGTGCCAGCAGGCCCGGGAACTATGGCTACACCTTC.

The V call is TRBV29-1, the J call TRBJ2-5; tentatively, D is TRBD1 (5 bases). This CDR3 region has 12 residues. The germline V and J ends were trimmed by 3 bases and 5 bases, with 10 bases remaining between them. Germline assignment: CDR1 SQVTM and CDR2 ANQGSEA. The CDR3 nucleotides read TGCAGCGTTGACAGGGTGGGGGAGACCCAGTACTTC. Translating gives CSVDRVGETQYF.

The chain carries TRBV28 and TRBJ1-1; 7 positions match TRBD1. Looked up from germline, CDR1 is MDHEN and CDR2 is SYDVKM. The CDR3 runs 11 residues. V trimming: 9 bases; J trimming: 10 bases; junction bases outside the gene matches: 8. The CDR3 region is CASGGPGGAFF. The CDR3 DNA follows: TGTGCCAGTGGTGGGCCAGGGGGAGCTTTCTTT.

The chain combines TRBV27 with TRBJ2-5; D is possibly TRBD2 (7 bases). Trimming took off 4 bases at V and 5 bases at J, with 11 bases between the two ends. The CDR3 loop spans 13 amino acids. The germline CDR1 and CDR2 sequences are MNHEY and SMNVEV (reference sequence). CDR3 region: CASSWKGGETQYF. For the CDR3, the DNA is TGTGCCAGCAGTTGGAAGGGGGGGGAGACCCAGTACTTC.

This chain joins TRBV2 and TRBJ2-1; the D gene is possibly TRBD2 (6 bases). Looked up from germline, CDR1 is SNHLY and CDR2 is FYNNEI. The length of the CDR3 is 15 residues. The ends were cut back, 2 bases at V and 9 bases at J, with 17 bases in the middle. The CDR3 DNA reads as TGTGCCAGCAGTGAAATGCTAGCGACAAGGAGTGAGCAGTTCTTC. This translates into CASSEMLATRSEQFF.

V usage is TRBV29-1 and J usage is TRBJ2-7; tentative D call: TRBD2 (6 bases). The CDR3 extends over 13 amino acids. Between the trimmed V and J ends, which lost 8 bases and 0 bases, there was a span of 14 bases. CDR1 SQVTM and CDR2 ANQGSEA come from the germline V gene. The chain's CDR3 is CSIRDGGSYEQYF. CDR3 DNA sequence: TGCAGCATCCGGGACGGGGGCTCCTACGAGCAGTACTTC.